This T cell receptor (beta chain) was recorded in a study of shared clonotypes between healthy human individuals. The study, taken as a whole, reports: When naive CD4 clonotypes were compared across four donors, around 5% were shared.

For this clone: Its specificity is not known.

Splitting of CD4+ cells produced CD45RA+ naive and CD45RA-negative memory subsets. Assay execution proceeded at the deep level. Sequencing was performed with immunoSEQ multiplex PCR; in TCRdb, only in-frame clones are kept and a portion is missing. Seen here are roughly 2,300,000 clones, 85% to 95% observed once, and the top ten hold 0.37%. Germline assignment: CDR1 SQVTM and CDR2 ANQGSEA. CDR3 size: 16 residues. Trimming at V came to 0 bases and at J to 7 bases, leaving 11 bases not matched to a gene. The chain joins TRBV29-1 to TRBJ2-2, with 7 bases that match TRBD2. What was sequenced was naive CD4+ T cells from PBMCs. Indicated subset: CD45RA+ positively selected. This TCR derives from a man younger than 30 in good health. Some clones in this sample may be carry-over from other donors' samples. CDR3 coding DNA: TGCAGCGTTGAAGATCGGGGCGGGAGAGGGATCGGGGAGCTGTTTTTT. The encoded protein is CSVEDRGGRGIGELFF.